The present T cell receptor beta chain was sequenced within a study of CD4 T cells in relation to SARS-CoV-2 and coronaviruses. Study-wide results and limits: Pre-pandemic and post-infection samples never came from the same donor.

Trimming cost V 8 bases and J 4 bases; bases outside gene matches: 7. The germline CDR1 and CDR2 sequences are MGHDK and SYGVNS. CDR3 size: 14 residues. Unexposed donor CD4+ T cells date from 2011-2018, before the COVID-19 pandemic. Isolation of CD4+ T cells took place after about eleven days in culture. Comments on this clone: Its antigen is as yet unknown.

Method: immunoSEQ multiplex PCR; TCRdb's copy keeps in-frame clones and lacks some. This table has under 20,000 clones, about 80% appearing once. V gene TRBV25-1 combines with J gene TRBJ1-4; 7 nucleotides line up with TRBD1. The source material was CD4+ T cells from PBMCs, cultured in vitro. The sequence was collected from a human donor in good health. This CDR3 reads CASSTGWVNEKLFF. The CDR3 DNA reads TGTGCCAGCTCGACAGGGTGGGTTAATGAAAAACTGTTTTTT.